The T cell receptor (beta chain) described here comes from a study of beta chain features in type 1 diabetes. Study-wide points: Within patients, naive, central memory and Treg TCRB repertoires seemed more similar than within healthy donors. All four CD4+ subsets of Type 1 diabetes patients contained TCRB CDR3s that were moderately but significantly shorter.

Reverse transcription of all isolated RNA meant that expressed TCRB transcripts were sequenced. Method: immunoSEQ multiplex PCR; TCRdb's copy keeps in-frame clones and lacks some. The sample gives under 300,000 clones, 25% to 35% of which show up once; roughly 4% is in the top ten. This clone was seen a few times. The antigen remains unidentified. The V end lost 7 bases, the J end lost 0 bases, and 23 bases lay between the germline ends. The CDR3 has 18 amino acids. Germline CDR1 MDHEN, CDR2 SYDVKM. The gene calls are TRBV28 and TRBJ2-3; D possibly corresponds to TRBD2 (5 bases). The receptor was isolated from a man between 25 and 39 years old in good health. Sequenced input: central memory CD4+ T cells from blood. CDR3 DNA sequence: TGTGCCAGCACTGAACCCCCCCGGGGTGGAGCAAGCACAGATACGCAGTATTTT. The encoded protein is CASTEPPRGGASTDTQYF.